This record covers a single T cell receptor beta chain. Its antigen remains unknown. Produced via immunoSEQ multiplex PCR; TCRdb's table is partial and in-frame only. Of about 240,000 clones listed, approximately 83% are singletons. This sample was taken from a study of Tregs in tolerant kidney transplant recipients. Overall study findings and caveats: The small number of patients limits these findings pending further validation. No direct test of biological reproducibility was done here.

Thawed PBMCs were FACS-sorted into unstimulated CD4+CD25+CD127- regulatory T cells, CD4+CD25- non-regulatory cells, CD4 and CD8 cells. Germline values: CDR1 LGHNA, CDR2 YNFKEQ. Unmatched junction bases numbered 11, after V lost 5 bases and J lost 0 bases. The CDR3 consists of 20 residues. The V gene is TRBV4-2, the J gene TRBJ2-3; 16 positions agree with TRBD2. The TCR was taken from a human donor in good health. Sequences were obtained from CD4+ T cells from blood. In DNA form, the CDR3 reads TGTGCCAGCAGCACAATACCAGGGACTAGCGGGAGGGCTAGCACAGATACGCAGTATTTT. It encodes CASSTIPGTSGRASTDTQYF.